This TCR beta chain was observed in a study of CD8 T cells in ankylosing spondylitis. Study-level points and caveats: Among TCR beta sequences, a motif of 7 to 9 highly homologous variants appeared characteristic of ankylosing spondylitis blood. Previous work reported some of these motif variants in the synovial fluid and blood of reactive arthritis.

TCRdb redid the calling of the 5' RACE reads with MiXCR, one entry per CDR3 protein. Here the sample spans roughly 470,000 distinct CDR3 sequences, 25% to 30% being singletons. This clonotype was detected a few times. Its specificity is unknown. Trimming took off 4 bases at V and 0 bases at J, with 12 bases between the two ends. Germline assignment: CDR1 LGHDT and CDR2 YNNKEL (reference sequence). CDR3 size: 16 residues. The chain couples TRBV3-1 to TRBJ1-4; D gene ambiguous. Input material: blood, either unsorted or a sorted T cell fraction (not recorded which). The TCR sequence derives from a male donor with ankylosing spondylitis. In DNA, the CDR3 is TGTGCCAGCAGCCGCGACGTAGATGCAACTAATGAAAAACTGTTTTTT. Encoded protein: CASSRDVDATNEKLFF.